These T cell receptor beta chains were read from a single sample in a study of cytomegalovirus exposure and HLA in healthy donors. Only in-frame clones appear in the TCRdb table, and some are missing; sequencing was by immunoSEQ multiplex PCR. The data hold over 100,000 clones, with almost 90% observed a single time. Sequences were obtained from PBMCs. The receptors derive from a woman under 30 in good health and CMV-seronegative. Each CDR3 is given with its conserved first and last residue. The order of the fields is V gene, D gene, clone size, J gene, CDR3 DNA, CDR3 protein. The D gene is left open where the match is weak. Some rows mark clone size as missing; the rest say once, few, many or name a class of expanded clone.

V gene: TRBV4-3; D gene: -; clone size: once; J gene: TRBJ1-2; CDR3 DNA: TGCGCCAGCAGCCAACAGCGGAACCGGTGGGGCTACACCTTC; CDR3 protein: CASSQQRNRWGYTF
V gene: TRBV7-8; D gene: TRBD1; clone size: -; J gene: TRBJ2-7; CDR3 DNA: TGTGCCAGCAGCCCACGGACAGGTGCCTCCTACGAGCAGTACTTC; CDR3 protein: CASSPRTGASYEQYF
V gene: TRBV7-8; D gene: TRBD2; clone size: -; J gene: TRBJ2-1; CDR3 DNA: TGTGCCAGCAGCGCCGGGACTAGCGGGAGGGCCGGGTACAATGAGCAGTTCTTC; CDR3 protein: CASSAGTSGRAGYNEQFF
V gene: TRBV15; D gene: TRBD1; clone size: -; J gene: TRBJ2-6; CDR3 DNA: TGTGCCACCAGCAGAAGACAGGGGGATGGGGCCAACGTCCTGACTTTC; CDR3 protein: CATSRRQGDGANVLTF
V gene: TRBV7-8; D gene: -; clone size: -; J gene: TRBJ2-2; CDR3 DNA: TGTGCCAGCAGCTCCTATAGTGGGGAGCTGTTTTTT; CDR3 protein: CASSSYSGELFF
V gene: TRBV4-2; D gene: -; clone size: -; J gene: TRBJ2-7; CDR3 DNA: TGTGCCAGCAGCCAAGATTCGTCCTACGAGCAGTACTTC; CDR3 protein: CASSQDSSYEQYF
V gene: TRBV6-5; D gene: TRBD2; clone size: -; J gene: TRBJ2-7; CDR3 DNA: TGTGCCAGCAGTCAGCGGGGGTCCTACGAGCAGTACTTC; CDR3 protein: CASSQRGSYEQYF
V gene: TRBV19; D gene: -; clone size: -; J gene: TRBJ1-1; CDR3 DNA: TGTGCAACTAGGGGGGGGAACACTGAAGCTTTCTTT; CDR3 protein: CATRGGNTEAFF
V gene: TRBV7-2; D gene: -; clone size: few; J gene: TRBJ2-1; CDR3 DNA: TGTGCCAGCAGTTATAGCTACAATGAGCAGTTCTTC; CDR3 protein: CASSYSYNEQFF
V gene: TRBV6-5; D gene: TRBD1; clone size: -; J gene: TRBJ1-6; CDR3 DNA: TGTGCCAGCAGCCGAGCGGGACAGGGGAGTTCACCCCTCCACTTT; CDR3 protein: CASSRAGQGSSPLHF
V gene: TRBV7-2; D gene: TRBD2; clone size: -; J gene: TRBJ2-3; CDR3 DNA: TGTGCCAGCAACGAGCGGGGTTGGGGCACAGATACGCAGTATTTT; CDR3 protein: CASNERGWGTDTQYF
V gene: TRBV9; D gene: TRBD1; clone size: -; J gene: TRBJ2-3; CDR3 DNA: TGTGCCAGCGATACAGGGGAAGAAGATACGCAGTATTTT; CDR3 protein: CASDTGEEDTQYF
V gene: TRBV6-1; D gene: TRBD1; clone size: once; J gene: TRBJ1-1; CDR3 DNA: TGTGCCAGCAGTGAAGAAGGGACAGGGGGCACTGAAGCTTTCTTT; CDR3 protein: CASSEEGTGGTEAFF
V gene: TRBV7-2; D gene: TRBD2; clone size: -; J gene: TRBJ2-2; CDR3 DNA: TGTGCCAGCAGCTTAACGGGGACTAGCGGACTCACGAACACCGGGGAGCTGTTTTTT; CDR3 protein: CASSLTGTSGLTNTGELFF
V gene: TRBV11-1; D gene: -; clone size: -; J gene: TRBJ2-3; CDR3 DNA: TGTGCCAGCAGCTTTGCGGCCAACACAGATACGCAGTATTTT; CDR3 protein: CASSFAANTDTQYF
V gene: TRBV28; D gene: -; clone size: -; J gene: TRBJ1-5; CDR3 DNA: TGTGCCAGCAGCCACGCGCTAGCTACAGGGCCCAGCAATCAGCCCCAGCATTTT; CDR3 protein: CASSHALATGPSNQPQHF
V gene: TRBV21-1; D gene: -; clone size: -; J gene: TRBJ2-3; CDR3 DNA: TGTGCCAGCAGCTCACCAAAAGGGAGTTTTAACGGGAGAACAGATACGCAGTATTTT; CDR3 protein: CASSSPKGSFNGRTDTQYF
V gene: TRBV7-9; D gene: -; clone size: -; J gene: TRBJ1-5; CDR3 DNA: TGTGCCAGCAGCTTAGACGGGAATCAGCCCCAGCATTTT; CDR3 protein: CASSLDGNQPQHF
V gene: TRBV19; D gene: TRBD2; clone size: once; J gene: TRBJ2-7; CDR3 DNA: TGTGCCAGTAGTATTTTCGCTAGCGGGAACTCCTACGAGCAGTACTTC; CDR3 protein: CASSIFASGNSYEQYF
V gene: TRBV7-9; D gene: -; clone size: -; J gene: TRBJ2-5; CDR3 DNA: TGTGCCAGCAGCTCAGGGGTACGAAGTGGAGAGACCCAGTACTTC; CDR3 protein: CASSSGVRSGETQYF
V gene: TRBV27; D gene: -; clone size: -; J gene: TRBJ1-6; CDR3 DNA: TGTGCCAGCAGTACCCTCTCGGGGATGGAATCACCCCTCCACTTT; CDR3 protein: CASSTLSGMESPLHF
V gene: TRBV30; D gene: -; clone size: -; J gene: TRBJ2-7; CDR3 DNA: TGTGCCTGGAGTGTAATATACGAGCAGTACTTC; CDR3 protein: CAWSVIYEQYF
V gene: TRBV30; D gene: TRBD1; clone size: -; J gene: TRBJ1-1; CDR3 DNA: TGTGCCTGGAGCAGACAGGGGAACACTGAAGCTTTCTTT; CDR3 protein: CAWSRQGNTEAFF
V gene: TRBV6-6; D gene: TRBD1; clone size: once; J gene: TRBJ2-3; CDR3 DNA: TGTGCCAGCAGGATGGGACAGGGGGTTAGATATACGCAGTATTTT; CDR3 protein: CASRMGQGVRYTQYF
V gene: TRBV6-1; D gene: TRBD2; clone size: -; J gene: TRBJ2-7; CDR3 DNA: TGTGCCAGCAGTGAAGGGTTGGCTAGCGGCTCCTACGAGCAGTACTTC; CDR3 protein: CASSEGLASGSYEQYF
V gene: TRBV7-3; D gene: -; clone size: -; J gene: TRBJ2-1; CDR3 DNA: TGTGCCAGCAGCCTAAGGGGCGACCCGCCAGGAGTTTCCAATGAGCAGTTCTTC; CDR3 protein: CASSLRGDPPGVSNEQFF
V gene: TRBV7-2; D gene: TRBD1; clone size: once; J gene: TRBJ2-4; CDR3 DNA: TGTGCCAGCACCCCGACAGGGGGGAGTTACATTCAGTACTTC; CDR3 protein: CASTPTGGSYIQYF
V gene: TRBV5-5; D gene: -; clone size: few; J gene: TRBJ1-1; CDR3 DNA: TGTGCCAGCAGCTCCGGGTGGTCTGAAGCTTTCTTT; CDR3 protein: CASSSGWSEAFF
V gene: TRBV19; D gene: -; clone size: -; J gene: TRBJ1-1; CDR3 DNA: TGTGCCAGTAGTATTGGAGGCGACACTGAAGCTTTCTTT; CDR3 protein: CASSIGGDTEAFF
V gene: TRBV28; D gene: -; clone size: -; J gene: TRBJ2-1; CDR3 DNA: TGTGCCAGCAAAGTCCAGCGTAGCAATGAGCAGTTCTTC; CDR3 protein: CASKVQRSNEQFF
V gene: TRBV29-1; D gene: TRBD1; clone size: -; J gene: TRBJ1-6; CDR3 DNA: TGCAGCGTTCGGGGGACAGGGATCGATTCACCCCTCCACTTT; CDR3 protein: CSVRGTGIDSPLHF
V gene: TRBV28; D gene: TRBD1; clone size: -; J gene: TRBJ1-5; CDR3 DNA: TGTGCCAGCAGTGCCCTCAACAGGGGGAGCAATCAGCCCCAGCATTTT; CDR3 protein: CASSALNRGSNQPQHF
V gene: TRBV2; D gene: TRBD1; clone size: -; J gene: TRBJ1-5; CDR3 DNA: TGTGCCAGCAGCGGACAGGGGGCGGCCAATCAGCCCCAGCATTTT; CDR3 protein: CASSGQGAANQPQHF
V gene: TRBV7-8; D gene: TRBD2; clone size: -; J gene: TRBJ2-1; CDR3 DNA: TGTGCCAGCAGCCAGCCCGGACTAGCGGGAATCAATGAGCAGTTCTTC; CDR3 protein: CASSQPGLAGINEQFF
V gene: TRBV9; D gene: -; clone size: -; J gene: TRBJ2-5; CDR3 DNA: TGTGCCAGCAGCGTAGATGAGGAGACCCAGTACTTC; CDR3 protein: CASSVDEETQYF
V gene: TRBV29-1; D gene: -; clone size: -; J gene: TRBJ2-7; CDR3 DNA: TGCAGCGTTGTCAACTTAACCTACGAGCAGTACTTC; CDR3 protein: CSVVNLTYEQYF
V gene: TRBV5-1; D gene: -; clone size: -; J gene: TRBJ1-1; CDR3 DNA: TGCGCCAGCAGCTTAGAGGGGAACACTGAAGCTTTCTTT; CDR3 protein: CASSLEGNTEAFF
V gene: TRBV7-9; D gene: TRBD2; clone size: few; J gene: TRBJ2-7; CDR3 DNA: TGTGCCAGCAGCTTACTAGCGGGATCCTACGAGCAGTACTTC; CDR3 protein: CASSLLAGSYEQYF
V gene: TRBV4-3; D gene: -; clone size: once; J gene: TRBJ2-3; CDR3 DNA: TGCGCCAGCAGCCAAGTCCGGGTTCCCTCAGATACGCAGTATTTT; CDR3 protein: CASSQVRVPSDTQYF
V gene: TRBV18; D gene: TRBD1; clone size: -; J gene: TRBJ1-5; CDR3 DNA: TGTGCCAGCTCGTGGGACAGAAGCAATCAGCCCCAGCATTTT; CDR3 protein: CASSWDRSNQPQHF
V gene: TRBV6-5; D gene: TRBD1; clone size: -; J gene: TRBJ2-5; CDR3 DNA: TGTGCCAGCAGTGACGGACAGGGAGTCGAGACCCAGTACTTC; CDR3 protein: CASSDGQGVETQYF
V gene: TRBV28; D gene: -; clone size: -; J gene: TRBJ1-5; CDR3 DNA: TGTGCCAGCAGTTTGAGCGATCAGCCCCAGCATTTT; CDR3 protein: CASSLSDQPQHF
V gene: TRBV7-2; D gene: -; clone size: -; J gene: TRBJ2-7; CDR3 DNA: TGTGCCAGCAGCTTAGGTTTCACAGGATCCTACGAGCAGTACTTC; CDR3 protein: CASSLGFTGSYEQYF
V gene: TRBV15; D gene: -; clone size: -; J gene: TRBJ1-1; CDR3 DNA: TGTGCCACCAGCATCGGACAGCTGAACACTGAAGCTTTCTTT; CDR3 protein: CATSIGQLNTEAFF
V gene: TRBV9; D gene: TRBD1; clone size: once; J gene: TRBJ2-5; CDR3 DNA: TGTGCCAGCAGCTCCGCGTGGACAGGGGGCGCCCAGACCCAGTACTTC; CDR3 protein: CASSSAWTGGAQTQYF
V gene: TRBV10-3; D gene: -; clone size: -; J gene: TRBJ1-1; CDR3 DNA: TGTGCCATCAGTGAAAGTACGGACAGTGAAGCTTTCTTT; CDR3 protein: CAISESTDSEAFF
V gene: TRBV5-4; D gene: -; clone size: -; J gene: TRBJ1-6; CDR3 DNA: TGTGCCAGCAGCAGGGGCAATTCACCCCTCCACTTT; CDR3 protein: CASSRGNSPLHF
V gene: TRBV18; D gene: -; clone size: -; J gene: TRBJ1-1; CDR3 DNA: TGTGCCAGCTCACCATCCCCCAGGGGGAACACTGAAGCTTTCTTT; CDR3 protein: CASSPSPRGNTEAFF